This TCR beta chain was sequenced for a study of CD4 T cells in relation to SARS-CoV-2 and coronaviruses (dated by TCRdb to about 2021). Looking at the study overall: In the ViraFEST assay, PBMCs were cultured with antigen for roughly eleven days, after which TCR beta CDR3s were sequenced to identify clonal expansions specific to the antigen. The study assessed, at the TCR clonotype level, memory CD4+ T cell crossreactivity between SARS-CoV-2 and common cold coronavirus spike proteins. The Adaptive Biotechnologies TCR-sequencing kit was used to sequence samples from three pre-COVID donors and the naive versus memory experiments, while other data came from Illumina-based sequencing. A different, Illumina-based TCR-beta assay was used to sequence expansion assays from other donors in the study. Using patient-derived lymphoblastoid cell lines, the shared crossreactive spike epitopes were mapped to their HLA restriction. An HIV-1 Nef peptide pool or a culture without peptide was used as the negative reference condition. Beyond this particular receptor, the publication reports: Significantly weaker SARS-CoV-2-driven expansion was shown by crossreactive clones than by monoreactive clones, consistent with antigenic imprinting. In about 61% of donors, memory CD4+ clonotypes turned up that crossrecognized SARS-CoV-2 and at least one common cold coronavirus spike. The study was limited by small numbers of patients and tested TCRs. Because the crossreactivity analysis focused on spike protein, crossreactivity against other viral proteins was not assessed. Because no donor provided both pre-pandemic and post-infection samples, tracing the source of pre-existing responses was limited.

For this clone: No antigen is known for it. No clone much larger than this one lies a single base away; base qualities are absent.

CD4+ T cells from unexposed donors were collected before the COVID-19 pandemic (2011-2018). After around 11 days of culture, CD4+ T cells were isolated with the EasySep CD4+ T cell isolation kit. Unexposed donor CD4+ T cells were tested for reactivity to SARS-CoV-2 S and N and four common cold coronavirus spike pools, as cell number allowed. Each well received two million PBMCs, cultured in IMDM supplemented with about 4.5% human AB serum and approximately 9.7 IU/ml IL-2. Half of the culture medium was replaced with fresh IL-2-containing medium on days 3 and 7. In general, every peptide culture condition was set up in three replicate wells. Leukapheresis product for the unexposed donors was bought commercially. Ficoll-Paque PLUS gradient centrifugation was used to isolate PBMCs from leukapheresis product or whole blood. PBMCs were either cryopreserved at -140 degrees C or used fresh in the expansion assay. The QIAamp Micro DNA Kit was used to extract genomic DNA from the CD4+ T cells.

Libraries were made using the immunoSEQ multiplex PCR assay. Per the original workflow: During preprocessing, nonproductive sequences were discarded, as were any CDR3s that did not begin with C, did not end with F or W, or were shorter than 7 amino acids. Antigen-specific clonotypes were called with the MANAFEST web app on the basis of expansion relative to the reference and to other culture wells. To be counted as positive, a clone had to show significant expansion compared with the reference culture, at an FDR below 0.05, in 2 of 3 replicate wells. For a clone to be considered positive, significant expansion relative to all other tandem wells and an odds ratio above 5 were also required. CDR3 homology was measured as pairwise Levenshtein distance, computed with the stringdist R package after trimming three terminal residues from each end. TCRdb stores this immuneACCESS table with in-frame sequences only. Part of the clones is absent; in the studies checked, under half of the shortfall reflects unresolved V genes, and no reason is known for the rest. The D gene and trimming were derived from the DNA, and the V and J assignments and clone size from that table. The sample yields 25,000 to 35,000 clones; over 75% were counted once. The ten largest clones add up to about 15% of the sample.

The source is a human donor in good health. Sequenced sample: CD4+ T cells from PBMCs, cultured in vitro.

The bases read TGTGCCAGCAGTCCGAGGGGTGGTCAGCCCCAGCATTTT. It translates to CASSPRGGQPQHF. Here the chain combines TRBV12-3 or TRBV12-4 and TRBJ1-5; the D gene is perhaps TRBD1, from 5 matching bases. V loses 5 bases, J loses 6 bases, and the germline ends lie 11 bases apart. The CDR3 runs 13 amino acids, cysteine and phenylalanine included. The entry retains the CDR3 DNA only, 39 bases that are in frame from base 1.